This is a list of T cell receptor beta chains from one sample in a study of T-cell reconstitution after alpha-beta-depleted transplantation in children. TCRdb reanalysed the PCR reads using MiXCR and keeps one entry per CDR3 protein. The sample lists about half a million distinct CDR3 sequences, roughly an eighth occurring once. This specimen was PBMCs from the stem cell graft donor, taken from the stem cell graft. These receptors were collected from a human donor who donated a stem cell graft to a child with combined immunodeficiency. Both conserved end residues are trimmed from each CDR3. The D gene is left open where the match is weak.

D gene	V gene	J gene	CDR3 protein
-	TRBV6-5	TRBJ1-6	ASSYGPIINSPLH
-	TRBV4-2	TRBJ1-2	ASSRESAVYGYT
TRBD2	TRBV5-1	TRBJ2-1	ASSLAFSGSDNEQF
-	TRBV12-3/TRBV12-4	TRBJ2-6	ASSNQGSGANVLT
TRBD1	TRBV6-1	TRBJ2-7	ASSRGQGGREQY
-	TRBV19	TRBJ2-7	ASSKARAYEQY
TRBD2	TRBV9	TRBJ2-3	ASTHRLAESTDTQY
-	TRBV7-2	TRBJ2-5	ASSLGGRKETQY
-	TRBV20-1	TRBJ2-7	SAGRRQAISYEQY
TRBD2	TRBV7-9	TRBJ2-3	ASSFGLAGDEDTQY
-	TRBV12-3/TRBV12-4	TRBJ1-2	ASSSIRNAGYT
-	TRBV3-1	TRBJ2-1	ASRPVRGGHNEQF
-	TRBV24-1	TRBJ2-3	ATSDLGDTQY
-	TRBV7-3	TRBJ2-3	ASSLGDTNTDTQY
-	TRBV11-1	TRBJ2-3	ASSGYDAEDSSTDTQY
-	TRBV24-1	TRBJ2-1	ATSDTTDSATYNEQF
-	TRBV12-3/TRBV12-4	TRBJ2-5	ASSLTGETQY
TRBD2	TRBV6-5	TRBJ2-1	ASSYGRTSGHNEQF
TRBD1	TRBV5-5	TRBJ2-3	ASSLEAGGSTDTQY
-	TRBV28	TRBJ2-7	ASSPPGPYYEQY
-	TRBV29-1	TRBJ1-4	SVAIGGAGEKLF
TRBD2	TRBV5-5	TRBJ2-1	ASSLVRLAGGGYEQF
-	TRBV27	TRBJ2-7	ASSGRGGYEQY
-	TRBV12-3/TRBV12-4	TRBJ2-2	ASSLGRGRGDTGELF
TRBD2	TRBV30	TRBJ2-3	AWRLAGGTDTQY
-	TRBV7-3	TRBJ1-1	ASSLHRTSTEAF
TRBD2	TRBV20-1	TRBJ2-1	SARSASGNNEQF
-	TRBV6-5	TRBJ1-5	ASSYSKAGYSNQPQH
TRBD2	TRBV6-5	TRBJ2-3	ASSYSGTSEGDTQY